This T cell receptor beta chain was identified in a study of blood T cells in healthy people across ages. A second roughly 6 to 11 cycle PCR used barcoded and J-beta primers. TCRdb reprocessed the 5' RACE reads with MiXCR, giving one entry per CDR3 protein. There are 790,000 or so distinct CDR3 sequences in the sample; 56% occur only once, and under 30% lies in the top ten. The CDR3 extends over 16 amino acids. The ends were cut back, 0 bases at V and 11 bases at J, with 23 bases in the middle. Per germline, CDR1 MNHEY and CDR2 SVGEGT. Sequencing input: blood. The sequence was obtained from a man aged 35-49 years in good health. The chain uses TRBV6-2 or TRBV6-3 and TRBJ2-7, with D possibly TRBD2 on 5 matching bases. This chain's CDR3 is CASSYSGPAGQETEYF. For the CDR3, the DNA is TGTGCCAGCAGTTACTCTGGCCCGGCGGGCCAAGAGACCGAGTACTTC.